The TCR beta chain under discussion was sequenced for a study of OX40 agonist ivuxolimab in advanced cancers. As for the study in general: Partial response was recorded in three patients: one hepatocellular carcinoma and two cutaneous melanoma cases. Findings of the study overall: No determination was made of the antigen specificity of the expanded peripheral T cells. On average, CD8+ T cells showed a greater number of expanded clones than CD4+.

To note about this clone: The target antigen is unknown.

The protocol was immunoSEQ multiplex PCR, while the TCRdb copy is restricted to in-frame clones and leaves out a portion. The repertoire includes about 100,000 clones, approximately 91% of them detected once, and approximately 0.15% sits in the top ten. The CDR3 is 12 residues long. Germline CDR1 and CDR2: GTSNPN and SVGIG (reference sequence). V lost 5 bases, J lost 5 bases, and 12 bases lay in between. The source material was CD4+ or CD8+ T cells sorted from blood, sampled in a trial of the OX40 agonist ivuxolimab. The V gene is TRBV30, the J gene TRBJ1-2; TRBD1 is a possible D gene (5 bases). This clonotype was obtained from an adult with an advanced solid tumor such as melanoma, head and neck, liver or kidney cancer. CDR3 residues: CAWASGLYGYTF. The CDR3 coding sequence is TGTGCCTGGGCCTCGGGGCTGTATGGCTACACCTTC. Filled out from reference TRBV30 and TRBJ1-2, the complete variable domain reads SQTIHQWPATLVQPVGSPLSLECTVEGTSNPNLYWYRQAAGRGLQLLFYSVGIGQISSEVPQNLSASRPQDRQFILSSKKLLLSDSGFYLCAWASGLYGYTFGSGTRLTVV.